These 4 T cell receptor beta chains were sequenced from one sample in a study of T cells in Graves' hyperthyroidism and ophthalmopathy. There were TCR beta CDR3 regions amplified from RNA transcripts. A first-round RT-PCR of the TCR CDR3 used the HTBI primer set. TCRdb fed the multiplex PCR reads into MiXCR, producing one record per CDR3 protein. The table includes about 200,000 distinct CDR3 sequences, roughly 15% detected once. The sequencing input was blood. The receptors originated from a man aged 50-60 years with Graves' hyperthyroidism.

This clonotype was seen repeatedly, ten times or more. The chain is built from TRBV12-3 or TRBV12-4 and TRBJ2-7; D is undetermined. This CDR3 has 13 residues. V was shortened by 3 bases and J by 9 bases, with 15 bases between the two germline ends. CDR3 protein: CASSFLAPSGQYF. The CDR3 region has the DNA TGTGCCAGCAGTTTTTTAGCTCCTTCGGGGCAGTACTTC.

This clonotype was observed a handful of times. The chain has TRBV5-4 and TRBJ2-5, with 7 bases fitting TRBD1. This CDR3 is built from 13 residues. V lost 4 bases, J lost 2 bases, and 2 bases stayed unmatched. Germline loops: CDR1 SGHNT, CDR2 YYREEE (reference sequence). Written as DNA, the CDR3 is TGTGCCAGCAGCCAGGGACAGCAAGAGACCCAGTACTTC. This translates into CASSQGQQETQYF.

V usage is TRBV5-4 and J usage is TRBJ2-3; D gene unclear. This CDR3 has 13 residues. Germline V lookup: CDR1 SGHNT, CDR2 YYREEE (reference sequence). Trimming pared 0 bases from V and 3 bases from J, leaving 5 bases between. The CDR3 DNA follows: TGTGCCAGCAGCTTGGACTTGACAGATACGCAGTATTTT. This codes for CASSLDLTDTQYF.

Ten or more counts support this clonotype. The rearrangement joins TRBV3-1 to TRBJ2-7; D unresolved. The CDR3 covers 16 residues. Looked up from germline, CDR1 is LGHDT and CDR2 is YNNKEL (reference sequence). Between the trimmed V and J ends, which lost 0 bases and 0 bases, there was a span of 12 bases. In DNA form, the CDR3 reads TGTGCCAGCAGCCAAGATGTGGTGGTTAACTCCTACGAGCAGTACTTC. Encoded protein: CASSQDVVVNSYEQYF.